A selection of T cell receptor beta chains follows, all from one sample in a study of blood T cell repertoires in COVID-19. Profiling relied on immunoSEQ multiplex PCR, and the TCRdb table lists in-frame clones only, not all of them. Of approximately 270,000 clones detected, roughly four fifths appear once; the ten largest clones hold approximately 14%. Sequencing was performed on peripheral blood. These TCRs come from an older person with COVID-19, enrolled during active disease. The CDR3 runs from the conserved cysteine through the conserved F or W. The size of a clone is reported for some rows only, either as once, few or many, or as a class for expanded clones.

>TRBV30|.|TRBJ2-1
CAWMKWEGRNEQFF
>TRBV19|.|TRBJ1-4
CASEGEGGKLFF
>TRBV7-9|.|TRBJ1-2
CASSLRETNYGYTF
>TRBV7-6|.|TRBJ2-7
CASSSTGFTSYEQYF
>TRBV7-9|.|TRBJ1-1
CASSFGGMNTEAFF
>TRBV6-1|.|TRBJ2-7
CASSDLETRPYEQYF
>TRBV30|.|TRBJ1-3
CAWSVPRQHSGNTIYF
>TRBV19|.|TRBJ1-5
CASSSAQGRQPQHF
>TRBV10-3|.|TRBJ2-2
CAISLAGTNTGELFF
>TRBV4-2|.|TRBJ1-2
CASSQDEAVDGYTF
>TRBV9|.|TRBJ2-2
CASSEDRGPGELFF
>TRBV7-6|.|TRBJ2-3
CASSVSGGMDTQYF
>TRBV4-3|.|TRBJ2-1
CASSQEGLAGVSNEQFF
>TRBV19|.|TRBJ1-4
CASSTTDRSEKLFF
>TRBV7-2|.|TRBJ1-2
CASSLASGAYGYTF
>TRBV19|once|TRBJ1-2
CASSSRGWGYTF
>TRBV5-1|.|TRBJ1-5
CASSLLGDGNQPQHF
>TRBV6-5|.|TRBJ1-5
CASSPDRGFNQPQHF
>TRBV7-3|.|TRBJ1-1
CASSLLMNTEAFF
>TRBV7-9|.|TRBJ2-2
CASSFRSGGAGDTGELFF
>TRBV18|.|TRBJ1-1
CASSLQQGGNEAFF
>TRBV19|once|TRBJ1-2
CASSLISSGYTF
>TRBV29-1|once|TRBJ1-5
CSVGGHQPQHF
>TRBV5-5|.|TRBJ1-5
CAGVLVPYSNQPQHF
>TRBV4-1|.|TRBJ1-2
CASSQDRGGTNYGYTF
>TRBV2|.|TRBJ1-6
CASRDREDSPLHF
>TRBV27|.|TRBJ2-7
CASSQGLPPYEQYF
>TRBV5-6|.|TRBJ1-2
CASSRTRTYGYTF
>TRBV11-3|.|TRBJ2-3
CASSTSTGRQYF
>TRBV5-1|few|TRBJ2-6
CASSPTGGASGANVLTF
>TRBV29-1|.|TRBJ2-7
CSGRDMSYEQYF
>TRBV18|.|TRBJ1-6
CASSPGGPGNSPLHF
>TRBV12-3/TRBV12-4|.|TRBJ1-1
CASSLFQREAFF
>TRBV19|.|TRBJ2-7
CASSPGQGDSSYEQYF
>TRBV5-1|.|TRBJ2-7
CASSPGLSYEQYF
>TRBV14|.|TRBJ2-1
CASSLQAGGYNEQFF
>TRBV28|.|TRBJ2-1
CASSMGLLYNEQFF
>TRBV7-3|.|TRBJ2-3
CASSFPPTAGLQKDTQYF
>TRBV28|.|TRBJ1-5
CASSFRGFGNQPQHF
>TRBV9|few|TRBJ1-6
CASSALGPGSGSPLHF